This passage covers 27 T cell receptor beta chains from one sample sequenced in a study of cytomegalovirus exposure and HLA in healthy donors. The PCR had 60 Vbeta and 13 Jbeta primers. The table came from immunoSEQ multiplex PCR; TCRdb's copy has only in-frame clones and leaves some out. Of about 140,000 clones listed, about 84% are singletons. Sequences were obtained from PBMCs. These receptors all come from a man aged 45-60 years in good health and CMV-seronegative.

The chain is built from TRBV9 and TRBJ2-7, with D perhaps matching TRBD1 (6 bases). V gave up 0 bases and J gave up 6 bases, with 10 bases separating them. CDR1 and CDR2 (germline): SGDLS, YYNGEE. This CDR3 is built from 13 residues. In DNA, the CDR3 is TGTGCCAGCAGCGTAGATTTACAGGGCGAGCAGTACTTC. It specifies CASSVDLQGEQYF.

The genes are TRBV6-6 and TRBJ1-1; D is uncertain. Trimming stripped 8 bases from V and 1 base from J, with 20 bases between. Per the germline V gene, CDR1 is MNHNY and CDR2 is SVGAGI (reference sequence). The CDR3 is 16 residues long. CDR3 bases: TGTGCCAGCGACACCCAACCCGTGGGAGAGAACACTGAAGCTTTCTTT. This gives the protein CASDTQPVGENTEAFF.

CDR3 nucleotide sequence: TGTGCCAGCAGAGGACAGGATAGGAACACCGGGGAGCTGTTTTTT. It translates to CASRGQDRNTGELFF. The chain is built from TRBV2 and TRBJ2-2; 7 nucleotides agree with TRBD1. Germline trimming cut 6 bases from V and 1 base from J; bases unmatched to any gene: 5. This CDR3 is 15 amino acids long. CDR1 SNHLY and CDR2 FYNNEI come from the germline V gene.

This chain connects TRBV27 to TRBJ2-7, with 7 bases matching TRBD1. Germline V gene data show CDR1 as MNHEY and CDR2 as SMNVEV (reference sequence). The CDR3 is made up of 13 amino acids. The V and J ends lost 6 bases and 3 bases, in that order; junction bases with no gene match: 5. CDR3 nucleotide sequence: TGTGCCAGCAGCCACAGGGGAAGCTACGAGCAGTACTTC. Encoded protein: CASSHRGSYEQYF.

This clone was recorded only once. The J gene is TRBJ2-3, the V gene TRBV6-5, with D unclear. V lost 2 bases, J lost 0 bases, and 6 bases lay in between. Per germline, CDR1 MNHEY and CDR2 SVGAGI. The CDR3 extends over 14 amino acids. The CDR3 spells CASSYRFSTDTQYF. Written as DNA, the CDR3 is TGTGCCAGCAGTTACCGTTTCAGCACAGATACGCAGTATTTT.

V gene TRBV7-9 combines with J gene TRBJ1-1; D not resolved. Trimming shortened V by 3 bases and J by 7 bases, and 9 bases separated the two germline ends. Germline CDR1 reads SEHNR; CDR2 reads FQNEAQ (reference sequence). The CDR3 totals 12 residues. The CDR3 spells CASSFGGLEAFF. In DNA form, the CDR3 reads TGTGCCAGCAGCTTTGGCGGGCTTGAAGCTTTCTTT.

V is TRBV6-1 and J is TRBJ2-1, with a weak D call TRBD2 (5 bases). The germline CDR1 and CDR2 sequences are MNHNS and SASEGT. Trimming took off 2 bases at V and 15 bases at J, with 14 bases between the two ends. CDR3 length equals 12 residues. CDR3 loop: CASSEQYEGRFF. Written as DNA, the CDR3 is TGTGCCAGCAGTGAACAATACGAGGGAAGGTTCTTC.

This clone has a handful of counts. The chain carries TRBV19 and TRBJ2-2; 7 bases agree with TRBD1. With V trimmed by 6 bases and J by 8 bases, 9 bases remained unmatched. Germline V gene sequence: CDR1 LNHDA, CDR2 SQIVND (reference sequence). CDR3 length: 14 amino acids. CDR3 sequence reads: CASRENRGMGELFF. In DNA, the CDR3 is TGTGCCAGTAGGGAGAACAGGGGAATGGGGGAGCTGTTTTTT.

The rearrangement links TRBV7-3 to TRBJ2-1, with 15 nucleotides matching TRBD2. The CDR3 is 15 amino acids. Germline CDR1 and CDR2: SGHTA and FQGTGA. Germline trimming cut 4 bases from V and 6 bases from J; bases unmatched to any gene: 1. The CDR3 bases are TGTGCCAGCAGCTCGGGACTAGCGGGGGGCAATGAGCAGTTCTTC. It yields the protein CASSSGLAGGNEQFF.

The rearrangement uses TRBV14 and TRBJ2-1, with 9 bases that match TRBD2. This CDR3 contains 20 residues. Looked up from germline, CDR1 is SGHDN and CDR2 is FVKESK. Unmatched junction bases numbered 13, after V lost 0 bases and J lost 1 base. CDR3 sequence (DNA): TGTGCCAGCAGCCAAGATTGGGGCGGGGGGGCCGTATTTTCCTACAATGAGCAGTTCTTC. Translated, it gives CASSQDWGGGAVFSYNEQFF. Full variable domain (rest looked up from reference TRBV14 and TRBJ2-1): EAGVTQFPSHSVIEKGQTVTLRCDPISGHDNLYWYRRVMGKEIKFLLHFVKESKQDESGMPNNRFLAERTGGTYSTLKVQPAELEDSGVYFCASSQDWGGGAVFSYNEQFFGPGTRLTVL.

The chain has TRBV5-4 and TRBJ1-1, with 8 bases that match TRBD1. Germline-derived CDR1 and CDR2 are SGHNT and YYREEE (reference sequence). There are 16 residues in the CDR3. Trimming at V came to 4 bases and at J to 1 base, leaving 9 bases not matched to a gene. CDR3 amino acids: CASSPGQVGENTEAFF. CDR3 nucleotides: TGTGCCAGCAGCCCGGGACAGGTGGGGGAGAACACTGAAGCTTTCTTT.

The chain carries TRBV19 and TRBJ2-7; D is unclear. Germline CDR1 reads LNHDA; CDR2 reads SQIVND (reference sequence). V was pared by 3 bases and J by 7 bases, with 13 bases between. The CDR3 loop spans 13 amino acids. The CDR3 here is CASSMRQPWEQYF. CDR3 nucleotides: TGTGCCAGTAGTATGCGGCAGCCGTGGGAGCAGTACTTC.

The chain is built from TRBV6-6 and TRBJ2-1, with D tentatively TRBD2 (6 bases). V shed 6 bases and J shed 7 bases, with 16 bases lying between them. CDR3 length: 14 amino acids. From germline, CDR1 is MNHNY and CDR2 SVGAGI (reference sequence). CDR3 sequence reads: CASRHIAVGNEQFF. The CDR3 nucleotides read TGTGCCAGCAGGCATATAGCGGTGGGTAATGAGCAGTTCTTC.

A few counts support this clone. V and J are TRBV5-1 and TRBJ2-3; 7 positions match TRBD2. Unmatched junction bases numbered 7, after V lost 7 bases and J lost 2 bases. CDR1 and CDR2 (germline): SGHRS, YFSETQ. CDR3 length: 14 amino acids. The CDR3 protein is CASGLAANTDTQYF. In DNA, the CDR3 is TGCGCCAGCGGGCTAGCGGCAAACACAGATACGCAGTATTTT.

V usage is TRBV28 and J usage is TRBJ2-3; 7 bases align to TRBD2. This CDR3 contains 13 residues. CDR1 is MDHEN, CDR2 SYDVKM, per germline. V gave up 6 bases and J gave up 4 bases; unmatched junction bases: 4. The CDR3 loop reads CASSPSGADTQYF. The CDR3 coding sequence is TGTGCCAGCAGCCCAAGCGGGGCAGATACGCAGTATTTT.

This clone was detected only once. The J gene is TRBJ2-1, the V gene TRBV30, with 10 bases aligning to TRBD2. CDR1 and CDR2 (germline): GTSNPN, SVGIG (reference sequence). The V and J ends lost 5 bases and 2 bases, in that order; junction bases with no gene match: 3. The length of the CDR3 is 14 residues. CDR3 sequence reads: CAWRLAGTYNEQFF. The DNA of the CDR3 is TGTGCCTGGCGACTAGCGGGCACCTACAATGAGCAGTTCTTC.

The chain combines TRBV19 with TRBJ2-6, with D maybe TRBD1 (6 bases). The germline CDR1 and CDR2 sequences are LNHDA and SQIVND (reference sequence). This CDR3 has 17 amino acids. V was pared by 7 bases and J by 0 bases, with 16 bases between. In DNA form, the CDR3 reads TGTGCCAGTAACCAACAGGGAACCACCTCTGGGGCCAACGTCCTGACTTTC. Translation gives CASNQQGTTSGANVLTF.

The CDR3 protein is CASSTGFQGFPGELFF. In nucleotides, the CDR3 is TGTGCCAGTAGCACCGGATTCCAGGGTTTTCCCGGGGAGCTGTTTTTT. The chain combines TRBV19 with TRBJ2-2; D is possibly TRBD1 (5 bases). V was shortened by 6 bases and J by 6 bases, with 20 bases between the two germline ends. The CDR3 is 16 residues long. The germline CDR1 and CDR2 sequences are LNHDA and SQIVND (reference sequence).

The CDR3 DNA is TGTGCCTGGAGTGTCGGGGTCCCAGATACGCAGTATTTT. Its protein is CAWSVGVPDTQYF. This rearrangement joins TRBV30 to TRBJ2-3; D might be TRBD2 (5 bases). This CDR3 contains 13 residues. Germline CDR1 GTSNPN, CDR2 SVGIG (reference sequence). Trimming took 0 bases from V and 4 from J, leaving 8 bases between them.

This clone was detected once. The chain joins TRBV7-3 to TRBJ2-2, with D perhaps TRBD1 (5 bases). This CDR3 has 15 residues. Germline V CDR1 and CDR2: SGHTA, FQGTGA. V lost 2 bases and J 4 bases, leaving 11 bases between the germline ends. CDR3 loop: CASSLGRASTGELFF. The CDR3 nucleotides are TGTGCCAGCAGCTTAGGCAGGGCTTCCACCGGGGAGCTGTTTTTT.

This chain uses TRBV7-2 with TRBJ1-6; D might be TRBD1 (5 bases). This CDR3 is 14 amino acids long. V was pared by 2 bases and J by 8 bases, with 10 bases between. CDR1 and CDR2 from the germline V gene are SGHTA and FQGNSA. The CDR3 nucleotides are TGTGCCAGCAGCTTACAGGGCCTAGATTCACCCCTCCACTTT. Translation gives CASSLQGLDSPLHF.

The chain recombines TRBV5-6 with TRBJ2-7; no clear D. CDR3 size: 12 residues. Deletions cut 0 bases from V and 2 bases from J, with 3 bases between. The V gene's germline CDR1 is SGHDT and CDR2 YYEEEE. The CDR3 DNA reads TGTGCCAGCAGCTTGGGAGCCTACGAGCAGTACTTC. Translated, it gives CASSLGAYEQYF.

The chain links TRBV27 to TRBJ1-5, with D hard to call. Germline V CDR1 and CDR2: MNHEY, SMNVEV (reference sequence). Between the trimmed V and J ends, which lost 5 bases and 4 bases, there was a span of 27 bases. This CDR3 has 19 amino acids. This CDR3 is CASSPFGERGFARNQPQHF. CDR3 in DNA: TGTGCCAGCAGTCCCTTTGGAGAGCGAGGGTTTGCTAGAAATCAGCCCCAGCATTTT.

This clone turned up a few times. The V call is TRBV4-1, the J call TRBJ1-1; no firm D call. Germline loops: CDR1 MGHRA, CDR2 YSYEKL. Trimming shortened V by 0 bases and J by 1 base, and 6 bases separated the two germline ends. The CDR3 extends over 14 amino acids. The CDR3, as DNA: TGCGCCAGCAGCCAAGATCCAGAGAACACTGAAGCTTTCTTT. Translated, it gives CASSQDPENTEAFF.

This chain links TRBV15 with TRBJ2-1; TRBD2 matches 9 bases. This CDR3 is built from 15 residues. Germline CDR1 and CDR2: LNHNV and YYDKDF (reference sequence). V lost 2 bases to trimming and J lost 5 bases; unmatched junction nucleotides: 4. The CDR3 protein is CATSRSGLANNEQFF. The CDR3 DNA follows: TGTGCCACCAGCAGATCGGGACTAGCTAACAATGAGCAGTTCTTC.

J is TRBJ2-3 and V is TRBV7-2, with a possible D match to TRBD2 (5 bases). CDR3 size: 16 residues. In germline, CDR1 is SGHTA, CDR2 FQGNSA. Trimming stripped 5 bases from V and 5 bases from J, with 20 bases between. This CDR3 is CASSPPGSRALDTQYF. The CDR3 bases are TGTGCCAGCAGCCCCCCTGGGAGTCGGGCCCTAGATACGCAGTATTTT.

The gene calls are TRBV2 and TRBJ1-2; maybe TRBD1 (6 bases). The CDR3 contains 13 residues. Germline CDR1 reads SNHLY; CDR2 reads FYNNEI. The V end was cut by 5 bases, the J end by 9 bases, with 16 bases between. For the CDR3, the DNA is TGTGCCAGCAGTAAGGACAGTACCTTGAGCTACACCTTC. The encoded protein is CASSKDSTLSYTF.